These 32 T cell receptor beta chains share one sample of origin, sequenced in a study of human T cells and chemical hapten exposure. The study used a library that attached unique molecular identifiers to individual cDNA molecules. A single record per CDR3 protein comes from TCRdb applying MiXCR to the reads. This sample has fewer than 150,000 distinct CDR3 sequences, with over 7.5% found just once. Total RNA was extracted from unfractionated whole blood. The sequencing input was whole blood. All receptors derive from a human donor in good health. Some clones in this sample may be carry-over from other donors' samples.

In DNA, the CDR3 is TGTGCCACCAGTGATCGGGACACCAGCACCGGGGAGCTGTTTTTT. This encodes CATSDRDTSTGELFF. The chain couples TRBV24-1 to TRBJ2-2; a possible D gene is TRBD1 (6 bases). In germline, CDR1 is KGHDR, CDR2 SFDVKD. CDR3 length: 15 residues. Trimming cost V 3 bases and J 4 bases, with 11 bases left between them.

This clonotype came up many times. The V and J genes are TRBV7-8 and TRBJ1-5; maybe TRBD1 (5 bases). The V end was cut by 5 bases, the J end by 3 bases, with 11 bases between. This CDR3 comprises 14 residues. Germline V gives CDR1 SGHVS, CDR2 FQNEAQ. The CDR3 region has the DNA TGTGCCAGCAGCGACGGGACGTTCAATCAGCCCCAGCATTTT. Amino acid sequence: CASSDGTFNQPQHF.

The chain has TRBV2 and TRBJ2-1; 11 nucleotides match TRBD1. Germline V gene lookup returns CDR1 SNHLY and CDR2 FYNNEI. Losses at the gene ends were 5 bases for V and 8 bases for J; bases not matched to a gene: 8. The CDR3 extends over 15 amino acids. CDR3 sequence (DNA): TGTGCCAGCAGTCTAGGTCCGGGACAGGGGGATGAGCAGTTCTTC. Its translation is CASSLGPGQGDEQFF. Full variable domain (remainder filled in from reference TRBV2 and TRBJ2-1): EPEVTQTPSHQVTQMGQEVILRCVPISNHLYFYWYRQILGQKVEFLVSFYNNEISEKSEIFDDQFSVERPDGSNFTLKIRSTKLEDSAMYFCASSLGPGQGDEQFFGPGTRLTVL.

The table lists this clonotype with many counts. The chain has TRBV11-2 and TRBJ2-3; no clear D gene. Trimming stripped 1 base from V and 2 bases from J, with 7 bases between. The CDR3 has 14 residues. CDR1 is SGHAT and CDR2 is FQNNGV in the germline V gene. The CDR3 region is CASSLVTITDTQYF. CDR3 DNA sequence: TGTGCCAGCAGCTTAGTGACGATCACAGATACGCAGTATTTT.

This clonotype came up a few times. CDR3 coding DNA: TGTGCCAGCAGCTTCCCGACAGGGCCGCGCGAGCAGTACTTC. It encodes CASSFPTGPREQYF. The rearrangement uses TRBV11-2 and TRBJ2-7; TRBD1 agrees at 7 bases. The V and J ends lost 3 bases and 6 bases, in that order; junction bases with no gene match: 8. Germline CDR1 is SGHAT and CDR2 is FQNNGV. The CDR3 runs to 14 residues.

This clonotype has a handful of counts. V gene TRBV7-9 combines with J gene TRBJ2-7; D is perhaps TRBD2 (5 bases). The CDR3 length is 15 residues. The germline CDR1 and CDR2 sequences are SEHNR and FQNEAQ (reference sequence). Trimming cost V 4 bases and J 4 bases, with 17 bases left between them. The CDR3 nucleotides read TGTGCCAGCAGCTCGACTATGCCCTCCGGGTACGAGCAGTACTTC. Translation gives CASSSTMPSGYEQYF.

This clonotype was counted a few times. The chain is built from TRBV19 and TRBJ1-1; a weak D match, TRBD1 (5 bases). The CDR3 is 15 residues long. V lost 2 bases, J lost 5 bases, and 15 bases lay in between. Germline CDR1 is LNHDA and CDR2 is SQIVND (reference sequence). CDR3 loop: CASSIQGAAGTEAFF. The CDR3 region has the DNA TGTGCCAGTAGTATACAGGGTGCAGCGGGGACTGAAGCTTTCTTT.

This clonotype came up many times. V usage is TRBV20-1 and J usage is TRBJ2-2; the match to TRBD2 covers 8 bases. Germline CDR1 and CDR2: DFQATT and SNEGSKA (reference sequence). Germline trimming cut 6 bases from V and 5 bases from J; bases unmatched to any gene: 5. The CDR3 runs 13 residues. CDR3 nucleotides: TGCAGTGCCGGGGGGGCCAAAACCGGGGAGCTGTTTTTT. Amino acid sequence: CSAGGAKTGELFF.

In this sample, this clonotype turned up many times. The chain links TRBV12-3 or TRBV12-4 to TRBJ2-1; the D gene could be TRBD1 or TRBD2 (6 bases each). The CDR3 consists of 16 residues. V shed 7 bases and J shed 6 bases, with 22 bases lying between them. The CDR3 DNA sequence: TGTGCCAGCACCTCACAGGGAGGATTGGTTAGCAATGAGCAGTTCTTC. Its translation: CASTSQGGLVSNEQFF.

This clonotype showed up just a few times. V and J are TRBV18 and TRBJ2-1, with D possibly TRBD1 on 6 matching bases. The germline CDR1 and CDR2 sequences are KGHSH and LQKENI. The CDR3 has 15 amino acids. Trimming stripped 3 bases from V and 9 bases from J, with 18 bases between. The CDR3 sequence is CASSPVQGVLSEQFF. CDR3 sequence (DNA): TGTGCCAGCTCACCGGTACAGGGTGTTCTCAGTGAGCAGTTCTTC.

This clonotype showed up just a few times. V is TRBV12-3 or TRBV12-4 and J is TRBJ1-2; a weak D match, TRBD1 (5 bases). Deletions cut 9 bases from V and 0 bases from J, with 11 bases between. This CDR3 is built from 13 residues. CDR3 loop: CASGEGANYGYTF. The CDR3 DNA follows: TGTGCCAGTGGGGAAGGGGCTAACTATGGCTACACCTTC.

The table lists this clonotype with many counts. CDR3 nucleotides: TGTGCCAGTAGTCTCGGGACAGCCCCTGCGCGTGATCAGCCCCAGCATTTT. The encoded protein is CASSLGTAPARDQPQHF. V is TRBV19 and J is TRBJ1-5; 7 bases match TRBD1. With V trimmed by 5 bases and J by 5 bases, 15 bases remained unmatched. Germline assignment: CDR1 LNHDA and CDR2 SQIVND (reference sequence). This CDR3 is 17 amino acids long. The complete variable domain, with remaining parts taken from reference TRBV19 and TRBJ1-5, reads DGGITQSPKYLFRKEGQNVTLSCEQNLNHDAMYWYRQDPGQGLRLIYYSQIVNDFQKGDIAEGYSVSREKKESFPLTVTSAQKNPTAFYLCASSLGTAPARDQPQHFGDGTRLSIL.

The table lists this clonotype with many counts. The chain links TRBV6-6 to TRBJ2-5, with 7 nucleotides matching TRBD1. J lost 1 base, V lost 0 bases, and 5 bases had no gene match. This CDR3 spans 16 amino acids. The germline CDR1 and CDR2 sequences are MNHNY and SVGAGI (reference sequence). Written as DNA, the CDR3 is TGTGCCAGCAGTTACTCCACGGGACAGTTCCAAGAGACCCAGTACTTC. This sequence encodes CASSYSTGQFQETQYF.

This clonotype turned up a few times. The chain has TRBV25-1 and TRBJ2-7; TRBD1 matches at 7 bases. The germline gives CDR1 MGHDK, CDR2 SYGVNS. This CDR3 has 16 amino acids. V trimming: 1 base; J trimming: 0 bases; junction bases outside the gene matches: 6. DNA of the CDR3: TGTGCCAGCAGTGAATTGGGGACAGTTGCCTCCTACGAGCAGTACTTC. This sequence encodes CASSELGTVASYEQYF.

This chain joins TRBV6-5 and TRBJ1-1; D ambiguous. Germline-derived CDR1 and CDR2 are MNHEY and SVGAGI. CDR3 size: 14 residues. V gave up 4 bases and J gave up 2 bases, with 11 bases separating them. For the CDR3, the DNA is TGTGCCAGCAGTTTACGCCACAGCAACACTGAAGCTTTCTTT. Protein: CASSLRHSNTEAFF.

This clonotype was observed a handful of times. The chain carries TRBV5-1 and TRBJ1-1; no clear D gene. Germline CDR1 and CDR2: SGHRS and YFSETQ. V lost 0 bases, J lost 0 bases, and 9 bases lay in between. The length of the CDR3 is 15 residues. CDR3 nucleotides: TGCGCCAGCAGCTTGGGCGGCCGCATGAACACTGAAGCTTTCTTT. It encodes CASSLGGRMNTEAFF. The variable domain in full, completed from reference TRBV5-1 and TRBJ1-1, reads KAGVTQTPRYLIKTRGQQVTLSCSPISGHRSVSWYQQTPGQGLQFLFEYFSETQRNKGNFPGRFSGRQFSNSRSEMNVSTLELGDSALYLCASSLGGRMNTEAFFGQGTRLTVV.

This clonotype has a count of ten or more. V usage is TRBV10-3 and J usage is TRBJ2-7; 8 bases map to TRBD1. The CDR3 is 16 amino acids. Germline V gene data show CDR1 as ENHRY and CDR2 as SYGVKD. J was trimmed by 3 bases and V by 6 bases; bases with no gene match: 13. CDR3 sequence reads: CAIRLNSGQASYEQYF. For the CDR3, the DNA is TGTGCCATCAGACTAAATTCGGGACAGGCCAGCTACGAGCAGTACTTC.

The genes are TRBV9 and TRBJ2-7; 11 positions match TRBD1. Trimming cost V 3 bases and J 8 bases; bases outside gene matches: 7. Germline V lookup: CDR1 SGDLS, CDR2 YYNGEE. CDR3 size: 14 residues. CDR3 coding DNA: TGTGCCAGCAGCGAGCCGGGACAGGGGGGGAAGCAGTACTTC. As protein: CASSEPGQGGKQYF.

CDR3 sequence (DNA): TGTGCCAGCAGCTTGGCCAGAGCAACTAATGAAAAACTGTTTTTT. This sequence encodes CASSLARATNEKLFF. The V and J genes are TRBV5-6 and TRBJ1-4; no reliable D call. Trimming took 0 bases from V and 0 from J, leaving 6 bases between them. The CDR3 covers 15 residues. Looked up from germline, CDR1 is SGHDT and CDR2 is YYEEEE. Using reference TRBV5-6 and TRBJ1-4 for the parts outside the CDR3, the full variable domain is DAGVTQSPTHLIKTRGQQVTLRCSPKSGHDTVSWYQQALGQGPQFIFQYYEEEERQRGNFPDRFSGHQFPNYSSELNVNALLLGDSALYLCASSLARATNEKLFFGSGTQLSVL.

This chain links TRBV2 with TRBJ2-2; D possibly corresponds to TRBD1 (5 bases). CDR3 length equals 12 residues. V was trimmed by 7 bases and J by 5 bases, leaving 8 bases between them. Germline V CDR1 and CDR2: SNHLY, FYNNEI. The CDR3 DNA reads TGTGCCAGCAATAAGGGGACCGGGGAGCTGTTTTTT. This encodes CASNKGTGELFF.

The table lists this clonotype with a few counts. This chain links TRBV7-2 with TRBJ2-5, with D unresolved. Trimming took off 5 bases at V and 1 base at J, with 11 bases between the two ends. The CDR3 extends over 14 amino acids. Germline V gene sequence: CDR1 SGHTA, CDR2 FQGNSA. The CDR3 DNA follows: TGTGCCAGCAGCCCTGGGCCCAGCCAAGAGACCCAGTACTTC. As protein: CASSPGPSQETQYF.

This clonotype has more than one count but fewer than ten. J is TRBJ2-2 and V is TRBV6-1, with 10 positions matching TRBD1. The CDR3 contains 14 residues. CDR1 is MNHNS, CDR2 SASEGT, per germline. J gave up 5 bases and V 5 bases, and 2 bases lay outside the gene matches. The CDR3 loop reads CASSTGQGTGELFF. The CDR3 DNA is TGTGCCAGCAGTACGGGACAGGGGACCGGGGAGCTGTTTTTT.

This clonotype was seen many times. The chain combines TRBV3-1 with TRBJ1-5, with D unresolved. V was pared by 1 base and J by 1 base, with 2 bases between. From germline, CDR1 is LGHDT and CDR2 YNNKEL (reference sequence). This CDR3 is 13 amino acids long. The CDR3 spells CASSQASNQPQHF. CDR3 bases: TGTGCCAGCAGCCAAGCCAGCAATCAGCCCCAGCATTTT.

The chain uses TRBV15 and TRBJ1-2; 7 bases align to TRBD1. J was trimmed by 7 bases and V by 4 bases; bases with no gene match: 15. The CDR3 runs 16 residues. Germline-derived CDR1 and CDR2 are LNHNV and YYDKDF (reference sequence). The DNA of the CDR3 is TGTGCCACCAGCAAGATACTTGAATCAGGGGGGGCTGGCTACACCTTC. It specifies CATSKILESGGAGYTF.

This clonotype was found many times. The CDR3 region has the DNA TGCAGCGTTGGAGAAGAGACCCAGTACTTC. Its translation is CSVGEETQYF. V is TRBV29-1 and J is TRBJ2-5, with D uncertain. The CDR3 runs 10 residues. The V end was cut by 4 bases, the J end by 3 bases, with 3 bases between. Germline V lookup: CDR1 SQVTM, CDR2 ANQGSEA. Supplemented by reference TRBV29-1 and TRBJ2-5, the full variable domain reads SAVISQKPSRDICQRGTSLTIQCQVDSQVTMMFWYRQQPGQSLTLIATANQGSEATYESGFVIDKFPISRPNLTFSTLTVSNMSPEDSSIYLCSVGEETQYFGPGTRLLVL.

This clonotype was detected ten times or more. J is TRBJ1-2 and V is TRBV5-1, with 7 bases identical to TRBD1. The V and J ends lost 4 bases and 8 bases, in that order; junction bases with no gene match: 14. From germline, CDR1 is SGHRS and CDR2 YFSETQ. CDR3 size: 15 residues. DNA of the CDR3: TGCGCCAGCAGCCCGGCTGAGACAGGGAAAAAGGGCTACACCTTC. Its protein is CASSPAETGKKGYTF.

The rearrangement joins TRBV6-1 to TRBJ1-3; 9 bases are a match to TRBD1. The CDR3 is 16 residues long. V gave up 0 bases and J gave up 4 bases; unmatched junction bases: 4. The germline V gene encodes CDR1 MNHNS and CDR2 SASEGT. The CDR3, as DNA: TGTGCCAGCAGTGAAGCAGGGACAGGGTACGGAAACACCATATATTTT. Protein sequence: CASSEAGTGYGNTIYF.

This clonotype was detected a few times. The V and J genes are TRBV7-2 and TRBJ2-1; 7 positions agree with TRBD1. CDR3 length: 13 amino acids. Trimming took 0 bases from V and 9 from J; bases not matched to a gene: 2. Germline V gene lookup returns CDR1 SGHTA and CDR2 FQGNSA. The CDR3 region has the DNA TGTGCCAGCAGCTTAGCCACAGGGGTTGAGCAGTTCTTC. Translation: CASSLATGVEQFF.

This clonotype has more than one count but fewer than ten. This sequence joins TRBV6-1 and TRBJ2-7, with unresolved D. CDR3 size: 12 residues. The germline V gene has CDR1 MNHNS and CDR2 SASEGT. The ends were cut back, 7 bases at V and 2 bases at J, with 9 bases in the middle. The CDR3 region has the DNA TGTGCCAGCATTTCGGCCGCCTACGAGCAGTACTTC. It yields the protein CASISAAYEQYF.

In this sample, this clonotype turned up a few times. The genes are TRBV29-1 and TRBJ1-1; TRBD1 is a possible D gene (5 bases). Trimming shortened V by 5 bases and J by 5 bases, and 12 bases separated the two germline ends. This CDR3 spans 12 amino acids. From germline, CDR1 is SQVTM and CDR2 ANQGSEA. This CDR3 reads CSVLGEMTEAFF. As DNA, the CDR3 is TGCAGCGTTCTAGGGGAGATGACTGAAGCTTTCTTT. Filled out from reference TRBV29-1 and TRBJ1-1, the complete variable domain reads SAVISQKPSRDICQRGTSLTIQCQVDSQVTMMFWYRQQPGQSLTLIATANQGSEATYESGFVIDKFPISRPNLTFSTLTVSNMSPEDSSIYLCSVLGEMTEAFFGQGTRLTVV.

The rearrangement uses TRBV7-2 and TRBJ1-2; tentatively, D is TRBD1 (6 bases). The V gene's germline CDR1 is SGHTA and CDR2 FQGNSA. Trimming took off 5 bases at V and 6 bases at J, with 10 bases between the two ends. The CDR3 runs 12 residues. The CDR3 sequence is CASSETGDGYTF. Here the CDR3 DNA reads TGTGCCAGCAGCGAGACAGGAGATGGCTACACCTTC.

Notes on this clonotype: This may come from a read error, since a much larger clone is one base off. The CDR3 DNA sequence: TGCGCCAGCAGCCCACGGCCGGGAGGGCGGCAAGAGACCCAGTACTTC. Protein sequence: CASSPRPGGRQETQYF. The V gene is TRBV5-1, the J gene TRBJ2-5; 8 bases align to TRBD2. This CDR3 comprises 16 residues. Germline V lookup: CDR1 SGHRS, CDR2 YFSETQ. Losses at the gene ends were 4 bases for V and 2 bases for J; bases not matched to a gene: 10.